A single sample gave rise to the 31 T cell receptor beta chains below, sequenced in a study of cytomegalovirus exposure and HLA in healthy donors. The PCR had 60 Vbeta and 13 Jbeta primers. TCRdb's copy holds only in-frame clones and misses some; the assay was immunoSEQ multiplex PCR. The table records roughly 260,000 clones, just under 85% of them present only once. The sequenced sample consisted of PBMCs. These receptor sequences come from a woman aged 35 to 49 in good health and CMV-seropositive.

This rearrangement joins TRBV4-3 to TRBJ1-1; 10 bases agree with TRBD1. CDR3 length equals 15 residues. Germline V gene sequence: CDR1 LGHNA, CDR2 YSLEER. The ends lost 4 bases at V and 4 bases at J; junction bases unmatched: 6. This CDR3 reads CASSLGQGIFTEAFF. In DNA, the CDR3 is TGCGCCAGCAGCCTGGGACAGGGGATTTTCACTGAAGCTTTCTTT.

This chain uses TRBV7-2 with TRBJ1-1; no definite D call. Germline lookup yields CDR1 SGHTA and CDR2 FQGNSA. The germline V and J ends were trimmed by 4 bases and 0 bases, with 12 bases remaining between them. This CDR3 comprises 15 residues. CDR3 sequence reads: CASSSSTNMNTEAFF. CDR3 nucleotide sequence: TGTGCCAGCAGCTCCTCGACAAACATGAACACTGAAGCTTTCTTT.

This chain uses TRBV6-5 with TRBJ2-7, with 7 bases identical to TRBD1. CDR1 and CDR2 (germline): MNHEY, SVGAGI. The CDR3 consists of 14 residues. With 6 bases clipped from V and 1 base from J, the junction kept 6 bases outside the gene matches. The CDR3 DNA sequence: TGTGCCAGCAGAAAACGACAGGGTTCCTACGAGCAGTACTTC. Translating gives CASRKRQGSYEQYF.

The J gene is TRBJ1-1, the V gene TRBV4-1; TRBD1 might be the D (5 bases). The V and J ends lost 3 bases and 3 bases respectively, with 14 bases between them. CDR3 size: 15 residues. CDR1 and CDR2 (germline): MGHRA, YSYEKL. CDR3 bases: TGCGCCAGCAGCCAGGATCAGGGTTCCTACACTGAAGCTTTCTTT. Protein: CASSQDQGSYTEAFF.

V gene TRBV6-1 combines with J gene TRBJ1-5, with a tentative D call TRBD1 (5 bases). Germline V gene sequence: CDR1 MNHNS, CDR2 SASEGT. The CDR3 consists of 15 residues. V was trimmed by 6 bases and J by 3 bases, leaving 15 bases between them. DNA for the CDR3: TGTGCCAGCAGAACCGTTTCGACAGCCAATCAGCCCCAGCATTTT. Its translation: CASRTVSTANQPQHF.

This clone was observed a handful of times. The J gene is TRBJ2-7, the V gene TRBV6-5; possibly TRBD1 for D (6 bases). This CDR3 is 16 amino acids long. CDR1 MNHEY and CDR2 SVGAGI come from the germline V gene. The germline V and J ends were trimmed by 4 bases and 0 bases, with 16 bases remaining between them. CDR3: CASSSGAAGVSYEQYF. The CDR3 DNA is TGTGCCAGCAGTTCAGGGGCCGCAGGGGTCTCCTACGAGCAGTACTTC.

The gene calls are TRBV29-1 and TRBJ2-5; 8 bases agree with TRBD1. The CDR3 loop spans 13 amino acids. Germline V lookup: CDR1 SQVTM, CDR2 ANQGSEA. J gave up 6 bases and V 6 bases, and 9 bases lay outside the gene matches. The CDR3 loop is CSVLTGGGQTQYF. In nucleotides, the CDR3 is TGCAGCGTGCTTACAGGGGGTGGACAGACCCAGTACTTC.

This chain joins TRBV27 and TRBJ2-7; TRBD1 matches at 9 bases. In germline, CDR1 is MNHEY, CDR2 SMNVEV (reference sequence). The V segment lost 6 bases and the J segment 3 bases; nucleotides outside the gene matches: 6. The CDR3 runs to 14 residues. In DNA form, the CDR3 reads TGTGCCAGCAGACCGGACAGGGGAAACTACGAGCAGTACTTC. Translation: CASRPDRGNYEQYF.

The V gene is TRBV6-1, the J gene TRBJ2-1; TRBD2 is a possible D gene (5 bases). Trimming left V 5 bases short and J 0 bases short, with 11 bases between. Germline lookup yields CDR1 MNHNS and CDR2 SASEGT. The length of the CDR3 is 15 residues. CDR3 residues: CASSLSGLSYNEQFF. In DNA, the CDR3 is TGTGCCAGCAGTCTCAGCGGCCTCTCCTACAATGAGCAGTTCTTC.

In DNA, the CDR3 is TGTGCCAGCAGTTACGTTGGCAACAACTATGGCTACACCTTC. It translates to CASSYVGNNYGYTF. The chain recombines TRBV6-6 with TRBJ1-2; D is undetermined. From germline, CDR1 is MNHNY and CDR2 SVGAGI (reference sequence). The CDR3 has 14 residues. V was shortened by 2 bases and J by 2 bases, with 9 bases between the two germline ends.

The chain combines TRBV7-9 with TRBJ2-5, with 7 nucleotides matching TRBD1. The germline gives CDR1 SEHNR, CDR2 FQNEAQ (reference sequence). This CDR3 region has 14 residues. J lost 5 bases, V lost 5 bases, and 8 bases had no gene match. CDR3 in amino acids: CASSGQVTSETQYF. The DNA for the CDR3 is TGTGCCAGCAGCGGACAGGTTACCAGCGAGACCCAGTACTTC.

This chain uses TRBV7-9 with TRBJ2-7, with 8 bases fitting TRBD1. The length of the CDR3 is 15 residues. The germline V gene has CDR1 SEHNR and CDR2 FQNEAQ (reference sequence). The J segment lost 0 bases and the V segment lost 3 bases, leaving 4 bases of the junction unmatched. The CDR3 loop reads CASSFGDRSSYEQYF. The CDR3 nucleotides are TGTGCCAGCAGCTTCGGGGACAGGAGCTCCTACGAGCAGTACTTC.

V is TRBV7-8 and J is TRBJ2-7; possibly TRBD1 for D (6 bases). The germline V and J ends were trimmed by 8 bases and 2 bases, with 13 bases remaining between them. The CDR3 totals 13 residues. Looked up from germline, CDR1 is SGHVS and CDR2 is FQNEAQ. DNA of the CDR3: TGTGCCAGCGCTGACAGGAACGCCTACGAGCAGTACTTC. This translates into CASADRNAYEQYF.

This rearrangement joins TRBV27 to TRBJ2-3; a weak D match, TRBD2 (6 bases). CDR1 and CDR2 (germline): MNHEY, SMNVEV (reference sequence). This CDR3 is 16 amino acids long. The V end lost 8 bases, the J end lost 2 bases, and 20 bases lay between the germline ends. The CDR3 DNA reads TGTGCCAGCGGAACGTCATTACCGGGGGTCACAGATACGCAGTATTTT. Protein sequence: CASGTSLPGVTDTQYF.

This clone was picked up a small number of times. The CDR3 region is CASRLDRDGQPQHF. DNA of the CDR3: TGTGCCAGCAGATTGGACAGGGATGGTCAGCCCCAGCATTTT. This chain connects TRBV6-1 to TRBJ1-5; 8 positions match TRBD1. The germline gives CDR1 MNHNS, CDR2 SASEGT. The length of the CDR3 is 14 residues. V lost 6 bases to trimming and J lost 6 bases; unmatched junction nucleotides: 7.

This chain connects TRBV30 to TRBJ1-1; no clear D. The CDR3 totals 11 residues. V shed 4 bases and J shed 2 bases, with 5 bases lying between them. CDR1 is GTSNPN, CDR2 SVGIG, per germline (reference sequence). Here the CDR3 reads CAWIVNTEAFF. In DNA form, the CDR3 reads TGTGCCTGGATAGTAAACACTGAAGCTTTCTTT.

The chain couples TRBV11-2 to TRBJ2-2; 7 bases match TRBD2. CDR1 is SGHAT and CDR2 is FQNNGV in the germline V gene. V shed 1 base, J shed 6 bases, and the junction held 11 bases outside the gene matches. The length of the CDR3 is 17 residues. The CDR3 nucleotides are TGTGCCAGCAGCTTAGGGTTAAGGACTAGGATGGCCGGGGAGCTGTTTTTT. This gives the protein CASSLGLRTRMAGELFF.

V is TRBV28 and J is TRBJ2-3; TRBD2 matches 14 bases. Trimming at V came to 6 bases and at J to 5 bases, leaving 10 bases not matched to a gene. Per the germline V gene, CDR1 is MDHEN and CDR2 is SYDVKM. The length of the CDR3 is 17 residues. This chain's CDR3 is CASRQSGTSGSGDTQYF. For the CDR3, the DNA is TGTGCCAGCAGACAGTCCGGGACTAGCGGGAGTGGAGATACGCAGTATTTT. Using reference TRBV28 and TRBJ2-3 for the parts outside the CDR3, the full variable domain is DVKVTQSSRYLVKRTGEKVFLECVQDMDHENMFWYRQDPGLGLRLIYFSYDVKMKEKGDIPEGYSVSREKKERFSLILESASTNQTSMYLCASRQSGTSGSGDTQYFGPGTRLTVL.

CDR3 in amino acids: CASSRQGLGTDTQYF. Here the CDR3 DNA reads TGTGCCAGCAGTCGACAGGGTTTGGGAACAGATACGCAGTATTTT. V usage is TRBV2 and J usage is TRBJ2-3; 7 positions agree with TRBD1. The CDR3 covers 15 residues. Unmatched junction bases numbered 8, after V lost 5 bases and J lost 3 bases. The germline V gene encodes CDR1 SNHLY and CDR2 FYNNEI.

V gene TRBV27 combines with J gene TRBJ2-3; perhaps TRBD2 as D (5 bases). The CDR3 runs to 12 residues. V was shortened by 3 bases and J by 4 bases, with 5 bases between the two germline ends. The germline V gene has CDR1 MNHEY and CDR2 SMNVEV (reference sequence). CDR3 residues: CASSFGADTQYF. As DNA, the CDR3 is TGTGCCAGCAGTTTCGGGGCAGATACGCAGTATTTT.

This clone has only one observation. The chain has TRBV15 and TRBJ1-3; D perhaps matches TRBD1 (6 bases). The germline V gene has CDR1 LNHNV and CDR2 YYDKDF (reference sequence). Trimming removed 2 bases from V and 4 bases from J, with 18 bases in between. The CDR3 consists of 17 residues. Here the CDR3 reads CATSRLRGGLGGNTIYF. In nucleotides, the CDR3 is TGTGCCACCAGCAGATTAAGGGGGGGCCTTGGCGGAAACACCATATATTTT.

This rearrangement joins TRBV18 to TRBJ2-7, with 9 bases aligning to TRBD2. Trimming took 3 bases from V and 4 from J; bases not matched to a gene: 7. The CDR3 totals 15 residues. Germline assignment: CDR1 KGHSH and CDR2 LQKENI. The CDR3 DNA follows: TGTGCCAGCTCACCGGCTAGCGGGACCATTTACGAGCAGTACTTC. It encodes CASSPASGTIYEQYF.

This clone was counted a few times. The chain couples TRBV6-6 to TRBJ1-2, with 8 nucleotides matching TRBD1. The ends lost 2 bases at V and 7 bases at J; junction bases unmatched: 9. Germline assignment: CDR1 MNHNY and CDR2 SVGAGI (reference sequence). The CDR3 contains 15 residues. The CDR3 is CASSYDQGARGGYTF. CDR3 sequence (DNA): TGTGCCAGCAGTTACGATCAGGGGGCGCGAGGTGGCTACACCTTC.

This chain connects TRBV7-2 to TRBJ2-3, with 11 nucleotides matching TRBD2. The CDR3 sequence is 16 residues long. From germline, CDR1 is SGHTA and CDR2 FQGNSA. Losses at the gene ends were 5 bases for V and 4 bases for J; bases not matched to a gene: 8. The DNA for the CDR3 is TGTGCCAGCAGCCCGACTAGCGGGAATGGCGCAGATACGCAGTATTTT. Its translation: CASSPTSGNGADTQYF.

This clone was counted a few times. The V gene is TRBV7-9, the J gene TRBJ2-6; TRBD1 matches at 9 bases. This CDR3 spans 16 amino acids. From germline, CDR1 is SEHNR and CDR2 FQNEAQ (reference sequence). After removal of 5 bases from V and 1 base from J, the junction contained 3 bases not matched to a gene. CDR3 amino acids: CASSLDRGSGANVLTF. For the CDR3, the DNA is TGTGCCAGCAGCCTTGACAGGGGGTCTGGGGCCAACGTCCTGACTTTC.

The chain uses TRBV6-5 and TRBJ2-7; perhaps TRBD1 as D (6 bases). Per germline, CDR1 MNHEY and CDR2 SVGAGI. The CDR3 runs 15 residues. V lost 0 bases and J 4 bases, leaving 13 bases between the germline ends. The CDR3 here is CASSYSQGSPYEQYF. In nucleotides, the CDR3 is TGTGCCAGCAGTTACTCCCAGGGGTCTCCTTACGAGCAGTACTTC.

The chain joins TRBV4-1 to TRBJ2-5; D might be TRBD1 (6 bases). The CDR3 has 15 residues. Germline V gene sequence: CDR1 MGHRA, CDR2 YSYEKL. V dropped 4 bases and J dropped 2 bases, with 14 bases sitting between them. CDR3 sequence: CASSPARDKQETQYF. The CDR3 nucleotides read TGCGCCAGCAGCCCCGCCCGGGACAAACAAGAGACCCAGTACTTC.

The chain couples TRBV30 to TRBJ2-7, with TRBD1 matching 10 bases. Per germline, CDR1 GTSNPN and CDR2 SVGIG (reference sequence). CDR3 length: 15 residues. The V and J ends lost 0 bases and 2 bases, in that order; junction bases with no gene match: 4. As DNA, the CDR3 is TGTGCCTGGAGTGTATGGGACAGGGGAACCTACGAGCAGTACTTC. Translation gives CAWSVWDRGTYEQYF. Full variable domain (outside the CDR3, taken from reference TRBV30 and TRBJ2-7): SQTIHQWPATLVQPVGSPLSLECTVEGTSNPNLYWYRQAAGRGLQLLFYSVGIGQISSEVPQNLSASRPQDRQFILSSKKLLLSDSGFYLCAWSVWDRGTYEQYFGPGTRLTVT.

This sequence joins TRBV28 and TRBJ2-3, with D possibly TRBD2 on 6 matching bases. Germline values: CDR1 MDHEN, CDR2 SYDVKM. The CDR3 runs 16 residues. Trimming took 6 bases from V and 1 from J, leaving 17 bases between them. CDR3 protein: CASSIVGGARTDTQYF. CDR3 in DNA: TGTGCCAGCAGCATCGTCGGGGGTGCCCGCACAGATACGCAGTATTTT.

This clone was found once. The chain couples TRBV9 to TRBJ2-1, with D possibly matching TRBD2 (5 bases). Germline loops: CDR1 SGDLS, CDR2 YYNGEE. This CDR3 spans 15 amino acids. Trimming took 0 bases from V and 2 from J, leaving 9 bases between them. This chain's CDR3 is CASSVGGSAYNEQFF. The CDR3, as DNA: TGTGCCAGCAGCGTAGGAGGGAGTGCCTACAATGAGCAGTTCTTC.

CDR3 in DNA: TGCAGCGCCGGGGACAGGGAAGCCTACAATGAGCAGTTCTTC. Protein sequence: CSAGDREAYNEQFF. The V and J genes are TRBV29-1 and TRBJ2-1; TRBD1 aligns across 9 bases. V shed 7 bases and J 2 bases; nucleotides not matched to a gene: 6. The V gene's germline CDR1 is SQVTM and CDR2 ANQGSEA. CDR3 size: 14 residues.